The present TCR beta chain was sequenced within a study of T cell responses to AZD1222 COVID-19 vaccine. TCRdb's copy holds only in-frame clones and misses some; the assay was immunoSEQ multiplex PCR. This table has approximately 150,000 clones, just over 90% appearing once. This clone was recorded a few times. The germline gives CDR1 SGHDN, CDR2 FVKESK. The CDR3 sequence is 14 residues long. Between the trimmed V and J ends, which lost 3 bases and 4 bases, there was a span of 9 bases. The receptor's source is an adult in good health. The chain combines TRBV14 with TRBJ2-2; D gene uncertain. This material consisted of peripheral blood, taken on day 0 of MenACWY control vaccination. CDR3 sequence reads: CASSQEDFTGELFF. CDR3 coding DNA: TGTGCCAGCAGCCAGGAAGACTTCACCGGGGAGCTGTTTTTT.